The 28 T cell receptor beta chains below come from one sample, sequenced in a study of Ad26.COV2.S vaccination and SARS-CoV-2 variants. Method: immunoSEQ multiplex PCR; TCRdb's copy keeps in-frame clones and lacks some. This sample has roughly 700,000 clones, with around 89% found just once. Stated treatment: around 19 received Ad26.COV2.S at low or high dose, single or two shots; several received placebo; per-sample allocation not given. Sampling was performed 63 days after the first vaccine or placebo injection. Material: peripheral blood, obtained in a trial of Ad26.COV2.S vaccine versus placebo. The receptors derive from a person between 18 and 60 years old who received the Ad26.COV2.S COVID-19 vaccine or a placebo.

V and J are TRBV5-1 and TRBJ2-3; 10 bases align to TRBD2. This CDR3 is 17 amino acids long. V dropped 0 bases and J dropped 0; count of bases not matched to a gene: 4. Germline V gene lookup returns CDR1 SGHRS and CDR2 YFSETQ. The CDR3 DNA reads as TGCGCCAGCAGCTTGGTTGCACTAGCGGGAAGCACAGATACGCAGTATTTT. This sequence encodes CASSLVALAGSTDTQYF. Full variable domain (missing parts from reference TRBV5-1 and TRBJ2-3): KAGVTQTPRYLIKTRGQQVTLSCSPISGHRSVSWYQQTPGQGLQFLFEYFSETQRNKGNFPGRFSGRQFSNSRSEMNVSTLELGDSALYLCASSLVALAGSTDTQYFGPGTRLTVL.

The V call is TRBV29-1, the J call TRBJ1-1; tentative D call: TRBD1 (5 bases). Trimming stripped 8 bases from V and 5 bases from J, with 18 bases between. This CDR3 comprises 13 residues. CDR1 and CDR2 from the germline V gene are SQVTM and ANQGSEA. DNA for the CDR3: TGCAGCTCCCGACAGTCCGAAGGGACTGAAGCTTTCTTT. This codes for CSSRQSEGTEAFF.

This clone was counted once. This CDR3 is also generated by other DNA sequences in the sample. The chain carries TRBV19 and TRBJ1-2; maybe TRBD1 (5 bases). The CDR3 has 13 amino acids. V was pared by 5 bases and J by 2 bases, with 9 bases between. From germline, CDR1 is LNHDA and CDR2 SQIVND (reference sequence). The CDR3 region has the DNA TGTGCCAGTAGTCGTGACAGCAACTATGGCTACACCTTC. This codes for CASSRDSNYGYTF. The variable domain in full, with the rest retrieved from reference TRBV19 and TRBJ1-2, is DGGITQSPKYLFRKEGQNVTLSCEQNLNHDAMYWYRQDPGQGLRLIYYSQIVNDFQKGDIAEGYSVSREKKESFPLTVTSAQKNPTAFYLCASSRDSNYGYTFGSGTRLTVV.

The rearrangement uses TRBV10-3 and TRBJ1-1; D may be TRBD1 (5 bases). CDR1 and CDR2 from the germline V gene are ENHRY and SYGVKD. The CDR3 has 12 residues. Trimming removed 10 bases from V and 3 bases from J, with 12 bases in between. In DNA, the CDR3 is TGTGCCACGCAAAGGGGCGACACTGAAGCTTTCTTT. Protein sequence: CATQRGDTEAFF.

In its sample, this clone was seen a few times. V and J are TRBV6-5 and TRBJ2-7; TRBD1 is a possible D gene (5 bases). Germline CDR1 is MNHEY and CDR2 is SVGAGI. Trimming shortened V by 6 bases and J by 3 bases, and 15 bases separated the two germline ends. CDR3 length equals 14 residues. This CDR3 is CASSRQGWGYEQYF. CDR3 sequence (DNA): TGTGCCAGCAGCAGGCAGGGATGGGGCTACGAGCAGTACTTC.

V and J are TRBV18 and TRBJ2-5, with 9 bases matching TRBD2. This CDR3 contains 15 residues. The ends lost 3 bases at V and 5 bases at J; junction bases unmatched: 7. Germline values: CDR1 KGHSH, CDR2 LQKENI. CDR3 in amino acids: CASSPSGGPRETQYF. CDR3 DNA: TGTGCCAGCTCACCTAGCGGGGGCCCCCGGGAGACCCAGTACTTC.

The rearrangement uses TRBV19 and TRBJ1-2; D perhaps matches TRBD1 (6 bases). The CDR3 runs to 15 residues. CDR1 is LNHDA, CDR2 SQIVND, per germline (reference sequence). V lost 5 bases, J lost 7 bases, and 20 bases lay in between. The CDR3 DNA reads as TGTGCCAGTAGTCCCCGTCGGCCGGGGGCTAGTGGCTACACCTTC. Its protein product is CASSPRRPGASGYTF.

This clone was observed a few times. V usage is TRBV20-1 and J usage is TRBJ1-5; D call uncertain. The germline V gene encodes CDR1 DFQATT and CDR2 SNEGSKA (reference sequence). There are 14 residues in the CDR3. The V end was cut by 3 bases, the J end by 5 bases, with 14 bases between. CDR3 sequence reads: CSASASPKDQPQHF. The CDR3 DNA reads TGCAGTGCTAGTGCATCTCCCAAGGATCAGCCCCAGCATTTT.

The rearrangement links TRBV7-2 to TRBJ2-4, with D possibly matching TRBD1 (7 bases). Germline-derived CDR1 and CDR2 are SGHTA and FQGNSA. V lost 5 bases, J lost 9 bases, and 14 bases lay in between. This CDR3 has 13 residues. The CDR3 bases are TGTGCCAGCAGCCCCCGACAGGGAGGCATTCAGTACTTC. Protein: CASSPRQGGIQYF.

The V call is TRBV5-5, the J call TRBJ2-3; the match to TRBD1 covers 8 bases. The germline V gene encodes CDR1 SGHKS and CDR2 YYEKEE (reference sequence). Trimming removed 3 bases from V and 10 bases from J; junction bases left unmatched: 4. This CDR3 comprises 12 residues. Written as DNA, the CDR3 is TGTGCCAGCAGCTGGGGACAGGACCCGCAGTATTTT. The encoded protein is CASSWGQDPQYF.

The V gene is TRBV6-5, the J gene TRBJ1-4; D unresolved. The CDR3 runs to 15 residues. Trimming took off 2 bases at V and 4 bases at J, with 11 bases between the two ends. Germline CDR1 MNHEY, CDR2 SVGAGI. The CDR3 loop is CASSYRWTVNEKLFF. The CDR3 DNA is TGTGCCAGCAGTTACCGTTGGACGGTTAATGAAAAACTGTTTTTT.

Turning to this clone: This sample includes further DNA sequences coding for the same CDR3. V gene TRBV6-5 combines with J gene TRBJ1-5; maybe TRBD1 (5 bases). CDR3 length equals 14 residues. V lost 0 bases and J 4 bases, leaving 7 bases between the germline ends. Germline lookup yields CDR1 MNHEY and CDR2 SVGAGI. DNA for the CDR3: TGTGCCAGCAGTTACTCAGGGGTTAATCAGCCCCAGCATTTT. Encoded protein: CASSYSGVNQPQHF.

The chain is built from TRBV9 and TRBJ2-4, with D perhaps given as TRBD1 or TRBD2 (6 bases each). Deletions cut 4 bases from V and 0 bases from J, with 11 bases between. Germline values: CDR1 SGDLS, CDR2 YYNGEE. The CDR3 is 15 amino acids. Written as DNA, the CDR3 is TGTGCCAGCAGCCCGGGGGCAGAAGCCAAAAACATTCAGTACTTC. This sequence encodes CASSPGAEAKNIQYF.

This sequence joins TRBV5-5 and TRBJ1-1; D is undetermined. The germline gives CDR1 SGHKS, CDR2 YYEKEE (reference sequence). V was trimmed by 2 bases and J by 3 bases, leaving 11 bases between them. This CDR3 is built from 14 residues. CDR3 nucleotide sequence: TGTGCCAGCAGCTTAGAGGGATGGTACACTGAAGCTTTCTTT. Translated, it gives CASSLEGWYTEAFF. Full variable domain (outside the CDR3, taken from reference TRBV5-5 and TRBJ1-1): DAGVTQSPTHLIKTRGQQVTLRCSPISGHKSVSWYQQVLGQGPQFIFQYYEKEERGRGNFPDRFSARQFPNYSSELNVNALLLGDSALYLCASSLEGWYTEAFFGQGTRLTVV.

This clone was detected a few times. V is TRBV11-3 and J is TRBJ2-7; D is perhaps TRBD2 (5 bases). The CDR3 length is 15 residues. Germline V CDR1 and CDR2: SGHNT, YENEEA. V lost 3 bases, J lost 0 bases, and 12 bases lay in between. Here the CDR3 DNA reads TGTGCCAGCAGCTTGTCTGCTAGCCGCTCCTACGAGCAGTACTTC. This codes for CASSLSASRSYEQYF.

The J gene is TRBJ1-3, the V gene TRBV9; tentative D call: TRBD1 (6 bases). Germline V gives CDR1 SGDLS, CDR2 YYNGEE. The V end lost 4 bases, the J end lost 0 bases, and 14 bases lay between the germline ends. There are 16 residues in the CDR3. For the CDR3, the DNA is TGTGCCAGCAGCAATCGTCAGGGGCCCTCTGGAAACACCATATATTTT. This encodes CASSNRQGPSGNTIYF.

The chain couples TRBV30 to TRBJ1-1; D perhaps matches TRBD1 (5 bases). Germline CDR1 is GTSNPN and CDR2 is SVGIG (reference sequence). CDR3 size: 13 residues. V shed 8 bases and J shed 3 bases, with 16 bases lying between them. CDR3 residues: CAGTGTWDTEAFF. DNA of the CDR3: TGTGCCGGGACCGGGACGTGGGACACTGAAGCTTTCTTT.

V and J are TRBV3-1 (or the pseudogene TRBV3-2) and TRBJ2-7; D is undetermined. Germline CDR1 reads LGHDT; CDR2 reads YNNKEL (reference sequence). The CDR3 totals 13 residues. Trimming took off 0 bases at V and 6 bases at J, with 9 bases between the two ends. Written as DNA, the CDR3 is TGTGCCAGCAGCCAAGAAGGTCTGGCCGAGCAGTACTTC. Translated: CASSQEGLAEQYF.

The rearrangement uses TRBV18 and TRBJ2-1; D gene unclear. CDR3 length equals 12 residues. Trimming removed 8 bases at V and 5 bases at J, with 10 bases between. Germline values: CDR1 KGHSH, CDR2 LQKENI. CDR3 DNA: TGTGCCAGCACAAGTGACAACAATGAGCAGTTCTTC. It specifies CASTSDNNEQFF.

V and J are TRBV5-4 and TRBJ2-1, with D uncertain. The CDR3 totals 13 residues. CDR1 is SGHNT, CDR2 YYREEE, per germline (reference sequence). V dropped 5 bases and J dropped 2 bases, with 8 bases sitting between them. CDR3 sequence reads: CASSGRPYNEQFF. The DNA for the CDR3 is TGTGCCAGCAGTGGTCGGCCCTACAATGAGCAGTTCTTC.

V and J are TRBV24-1 and TRBJ1-1; D remains unclear. The V gene's germline CDR1 is KGHDR and CDR2 SFDVKD. The CDR3 is 15 amino acids. V was trimmed by 7 bases and J by 1 base, leaving 15 bases between them. The CDR3 loop is CATRRAWAQNTEAFF. CDR3 DNA sequence: TGTGCCACCAGACGGGCCTGGGCCCAGAACACTGAAGCTTTCTTT.

The chain carries TRBV5-1 and TRBJ2-5; 8 bases align to TRBD2. CDR1 and CDR2 (germline): SGHRS, YFSETQ. The CDR3 has 16 amino acids. J was trimmed by 1 base and V by 0 bases; bases with no gene match: 5. This CDR3 reads CASSLGSSGPQETQYF. In DNA form, the CDR3 reads TGCGCCAGCAGCTTGGGGTCTAGCGGGCCCCAAGAGACCCAGTACTTC.

The chain uses TRBV7-2 and TRBJ1-2; possible D gene TRBD1, 5 bases. Trimming took 0 bases from V and 8 from J, leaving 10 bases between them. Looked up from germline, CDR1 is SGHTA and CDR2 is FQGNSA. The CDR3 runs to 13 residues. The CDR3 loop is CASSLAGQGGYTF. As DNA, the CDR3 is TGTGCCAGCAGCTTAGCCGGCCAGGGAGGCTACACCTTC.

This clone was seen only once. V gene TRBV7-9 combines with J gene TRBJ2-1; 8 bases agree with TRBD1. The germline V gene has CDR1 SEHNR and CDR2 FQNEAQ (reference sequence). V was clipped by 5 bases and J by 4 bases; unmatched bases: 7. The CDR3 has 15 residues. The CDR3 spells CASSPRGTGYNEQFF. The CDR3 region has the DNA TGTGCCAGCAGCCCAAGGGGGACAGGTTACAATGAGCAGTTCTTC.

The chain couples TRBV27 to TRBJ2-5; 8 bases line up with TRBD1. The CDR3 runs to 14 residues. J was trimmed by 6 bases and V by 6 bases; bases with no gene match: 9. Germline V lookup: CDR1 MNHEY, CDR2 SMNVEV (reference sequence). CDR3 sequence reads: CASRKTGDRQTQYF. The CDR3 region has the DNA TGTGCCAGCAGGAAGACAGGGGATAGGCAGACCCAGTACTTC.

The V gene is TRBV5-1, the J gene TRBJ1-1; 10 bases match TRBD1. J gave up 1 base and V 2 bases, and 5 bases lay outside the gene matches. The CDR3 loop spans 16 amino acids. Germline V gives CDR1 SGHRS, CDR2 YFSETQ. CDR3 DNA sequence: TGCGCCAGCAGCTTAAGACAGGGGGCCTGGAACACTGAAGCTTTCTTT. Translating gives CASSLRQGAWNTEAFF.

V gene TRBV4-3 combines with J gene TRBJ1-1; possible D gene TRBD1, 6 bases. Trimming shortened V by 0 bases and J by 7 bases, and 12 bases separated the two germline ends. The CDR3 consists of 14 residues. The germline V gene encodes CDR1 LGHNA and CDR2 YSLEER. CDR3 nucleotides: TGCGCCAGCAGCCAAGATTGGGGGCCATTTGAAGCTTTCTTT. Encoded protein: CASSQDWGPFEAFF.

The chain is built from TRBV19 and TRBJ1-5; 7 bases match TRBD1. The CDR3 sequence is 16 residues long. Germline V gives CDR1 LNHDA, CDR2 SQIVND (reference sequence). Trimming took 4 bases from V and 0 from J; bases not matched to a gene: 6. The CDR3 loop is CASSTRQGVSNQPQHF. The CDR3 nucleotides are TGTGCCAGTAGTACACGACAGGGTGTTAGCAATCAGCCCCAGCATTTT.